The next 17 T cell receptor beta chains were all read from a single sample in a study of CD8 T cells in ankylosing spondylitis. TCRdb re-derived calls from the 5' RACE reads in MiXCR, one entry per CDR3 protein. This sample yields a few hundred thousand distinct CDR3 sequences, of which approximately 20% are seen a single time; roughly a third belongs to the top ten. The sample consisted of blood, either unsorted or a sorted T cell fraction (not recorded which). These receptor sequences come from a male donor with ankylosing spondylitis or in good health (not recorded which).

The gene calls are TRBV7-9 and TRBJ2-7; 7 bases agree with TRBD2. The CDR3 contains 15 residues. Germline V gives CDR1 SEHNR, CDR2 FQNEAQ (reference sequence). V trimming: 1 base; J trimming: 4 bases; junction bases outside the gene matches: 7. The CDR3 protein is CASSLVGLGFYEQYF. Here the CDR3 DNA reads TGTGCCAGCAGCTTAGTTGGACTAGGATTTTACGAGCAGTACTTC.

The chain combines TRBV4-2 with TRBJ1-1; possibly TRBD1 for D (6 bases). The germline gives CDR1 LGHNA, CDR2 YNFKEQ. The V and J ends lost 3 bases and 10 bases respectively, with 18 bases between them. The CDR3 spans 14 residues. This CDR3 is CASSHQAGGKVAFF. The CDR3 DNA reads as TGTGCCAGCAGCCATCAGGCCGGGGGCAAGGTAGCTTTCTTT.

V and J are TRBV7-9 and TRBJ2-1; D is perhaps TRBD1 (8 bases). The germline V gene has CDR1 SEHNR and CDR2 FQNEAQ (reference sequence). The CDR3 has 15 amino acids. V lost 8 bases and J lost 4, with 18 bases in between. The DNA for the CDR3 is TGTGCCAGCGGCGCCACAGGGGGGGGATACAATGAGCAGTTCTTC. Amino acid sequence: CASGATGGGYNEQFF. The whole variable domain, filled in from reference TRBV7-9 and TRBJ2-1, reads DTGVSQNPRHKITKRGQNVTFRCDPISEHNRLYWYRQTLGQGPEFLTYFQNEAQLEKSRLLSDRFSAERPKGSFSTLEIQRTEQGDSAMYLCASGATGGGYNEQFFGPGTRLTVL.

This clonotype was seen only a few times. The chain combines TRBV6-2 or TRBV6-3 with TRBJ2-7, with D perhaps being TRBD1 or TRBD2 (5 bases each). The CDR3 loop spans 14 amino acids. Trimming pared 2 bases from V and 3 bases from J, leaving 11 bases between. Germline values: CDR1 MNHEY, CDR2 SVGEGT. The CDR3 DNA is TGTGCCAGCAGTTACGGGGCGGGCCTCTACGAGCAGTACTTC. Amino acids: CASSYGAGLYEQYF.

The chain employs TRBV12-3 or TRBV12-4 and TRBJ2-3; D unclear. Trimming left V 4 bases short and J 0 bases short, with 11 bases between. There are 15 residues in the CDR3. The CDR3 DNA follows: TGTGCCAGCAGTTCGGACCGATTTAGCACAGATACGCAGTATTTT. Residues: CASSSDRFSTDTQYF.

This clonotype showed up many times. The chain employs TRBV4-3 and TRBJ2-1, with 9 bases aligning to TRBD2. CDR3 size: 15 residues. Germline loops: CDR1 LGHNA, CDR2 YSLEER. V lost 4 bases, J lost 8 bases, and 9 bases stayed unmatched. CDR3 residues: CASSPLAGMVDEQFF. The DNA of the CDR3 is TGCGCCAGCAGCCCCCTAGCGGGAATGGTCGATGAGCAGTTCTTC.

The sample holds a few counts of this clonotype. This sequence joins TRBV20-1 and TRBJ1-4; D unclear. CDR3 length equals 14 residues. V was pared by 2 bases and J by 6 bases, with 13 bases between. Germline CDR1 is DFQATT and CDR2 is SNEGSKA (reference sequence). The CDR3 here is CSARSSELDEKLFF. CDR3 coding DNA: TGCAGTGCTAGATCTTCTGAATTGGATGAAAAACTGTTTTTT.

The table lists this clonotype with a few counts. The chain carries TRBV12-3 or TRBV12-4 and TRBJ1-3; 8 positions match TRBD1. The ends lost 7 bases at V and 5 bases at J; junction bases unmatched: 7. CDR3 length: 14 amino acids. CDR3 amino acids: CASTQDRGRNTIYF. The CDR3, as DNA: TGTGCCAGCACCCAAGACAGGGGAAGAAACACCATATATTTT.

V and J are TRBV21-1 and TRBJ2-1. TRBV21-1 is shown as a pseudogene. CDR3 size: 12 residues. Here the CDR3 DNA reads TGTGCCAGCAGCAAAGCAGGGTGTGAGCAGTTCTTC. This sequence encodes CASSKAGCEQFF.

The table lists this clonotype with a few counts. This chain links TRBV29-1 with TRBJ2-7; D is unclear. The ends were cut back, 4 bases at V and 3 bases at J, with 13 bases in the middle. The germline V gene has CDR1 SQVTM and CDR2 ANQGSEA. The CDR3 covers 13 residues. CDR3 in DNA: TGCAGCGTTGGCCCAGGCATTGGCTACGAGCAGTACTTC. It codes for CSVGPGIGYEQYF.

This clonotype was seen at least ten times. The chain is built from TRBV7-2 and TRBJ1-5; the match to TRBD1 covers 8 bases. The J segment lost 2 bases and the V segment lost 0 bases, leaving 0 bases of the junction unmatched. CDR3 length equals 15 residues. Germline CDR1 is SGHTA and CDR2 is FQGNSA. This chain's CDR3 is CASSLAQGGNQPQHF. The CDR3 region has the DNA TGTGCCAGCAGCTTAGCACAGGGGGGCAATCAGCCCCAGCATTTT.

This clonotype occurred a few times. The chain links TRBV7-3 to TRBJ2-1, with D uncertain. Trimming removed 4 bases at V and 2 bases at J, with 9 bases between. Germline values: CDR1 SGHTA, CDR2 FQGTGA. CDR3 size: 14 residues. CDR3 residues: CASSWADAYNEQFF. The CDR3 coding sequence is TGTGCCAGCAGCTGGGCGGACGCCTACAATGAGCAGTTCTTC.

CDR3 nucleotides: TGCAGCGCCGGAGGGACGGGCAGCTCCTACGAGCAGTACTTC. Amino acid sequence: CSAGGTGSSYEQYF. The chain has TRBV29-1 and TRBJ2-7, with D maybe TRBD2 (6 bases). This CDR3 is 14 amino acids long. CDR1 is SQVTM, CDR2 ANQGSEA, per germline. Trimming took off 7 bases at V and 0 bases at J, with 16 bases between the two ends.

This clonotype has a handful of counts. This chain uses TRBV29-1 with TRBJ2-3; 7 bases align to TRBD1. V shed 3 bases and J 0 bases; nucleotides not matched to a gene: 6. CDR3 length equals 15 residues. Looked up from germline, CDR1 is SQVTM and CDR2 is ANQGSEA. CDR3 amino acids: CSVESDRRSTDTQYF. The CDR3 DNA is TGCAGCGTTGAGTCGGACAGGAGAAGCACAGATACGCAGTATTTT.

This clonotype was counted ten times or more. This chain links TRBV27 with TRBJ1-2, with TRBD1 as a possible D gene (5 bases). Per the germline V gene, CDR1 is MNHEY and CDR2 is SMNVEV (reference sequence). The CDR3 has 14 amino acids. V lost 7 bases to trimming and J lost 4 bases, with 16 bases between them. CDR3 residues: CASTLRAGVYGYTF. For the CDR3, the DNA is TGTGCCAGCACCCTAAGAGCGGGGGTCTATGGCTACACCTTC.

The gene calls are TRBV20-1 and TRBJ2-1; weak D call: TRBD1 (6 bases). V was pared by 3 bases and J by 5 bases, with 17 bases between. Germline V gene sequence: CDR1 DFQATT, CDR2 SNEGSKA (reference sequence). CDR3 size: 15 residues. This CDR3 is CSASYPGQGNNEQFF. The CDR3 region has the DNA TGCAGTGCTAGCTACCCGGGCCAGGGGAACAATGAGCAGTTCTTC.

The CDR3 coding sequence is TGTGCCAGCAGTGAAGCGCTACGGGGAGGAGCGACAACAGATACGCAGTATTTT. Its translation is CASSEALRGGATTDTQYF. This sequence joins TRBV6-1 and TRBJ2-3; D is possibly TRBD2 (6 bases). CDR3 length equals 18 residues. The germline gives CDR1 MNHNS, CDR2 SASEGT. Trimming left V 0 bases short and J 3 bases short, with 19 bases between.